A single sample is the source of the 30 T cell receptor beta chains below, sequenced in a study of identical twins. MiXCR was run by TCRdb on the 5' RACE reads, yielding one entry per CDR3 protein. This table has about 810,000 distinct CDR3 sequences, 9% to 15% appearing once. This same sample was also taken into another study, of yellow fever vaccine responses in identical twins.

The sequenced sample consisted of PBMCs. Every receptor here comes from a woman aged 18-29 years in good health.

This clonotype occurred many times. The V call is TRBV12-3 or TRBV12-4, the J call TRBJ1-2; no reliable D call. V lost 3 bases and J 8 bases, leaving 16 bases between the germline ends. The CDR3 consists of 14 residues. The CDR3 reads CASSLGKRLGGYTF. In nucleotides, the CDR3 is TGTGCCAGCAGTTTGGGGAAAAGGCTGGGGGGCTACACCTTC.

This clonotype came up a few times. The chain is built from TRBV10-3 and TRBJ2-1; 11 bases match TRBD2. The germline V gene has CDR1 ENHRY and CDR2 SYGVKD. CDR3 size: 15 residues. V was pared by 6 bases and J by 5 bases, with 6 bases of the junction left unmatched. The CDR3 bases are TGTGCCATCAGCACTAGCGGGAGAAGGGACAATGAGCAGTTCTTC. Translating it yields CAISTSGRRDNEQFF.

This clonotype has only a few counts. The chain uses TRBV7-9 and TRBJ2-3; TRBD1 agrees at 7 bases. The CDR3 is made up of 19 amino acids. From germline, CDR1 is SEHNR and CDR2 FQNEAQ (reference sequence). The V gene end was trimmed by 5 bases and the J gene end by 2 bases; junction bases not matched to a gene: 19. CDR3 sequence: CASSLSRTGTVRATDTQYF. The DNA for the CDR3 is TGTGCCAGCAGCCTTAGCCGGACAGGAACTGTGAGGGCCACAGATACGCAGTATTTT.

In its sample, this clonotype was seen a few times. The chain is built from TRBV27 and TRBJ2-7; TRBD1 agrees at 7 bases. V was clipped by 6 bases and J by 4 bases; unmatched bases: 6. There are 13 residues in the CDR3. Germline lookup yields CDR1 MNHEY and CDR2 SMNVEV (reference sequence). The CDR3 loop reads CASSYKQGYEQYF. The CDR3 DNA sequence: TGTGCCAGCAGCTACAAACAGGGGTACGAGCAGTACTTC.

The chain couples TRBV20-1 to TRBJ2-2; TRBD2 matches 9 bases. The V and J ends lost 3 bases and 2 bases, in that order; junction bases with no gene match: 7. This CDR3 has 16 amino acids. Germline V CDR1 and CDR2: DFQATT, SNEGSKA (reference sequence). CDR3 loop: CSASLRLAVNTGELFF. CDR3 DNA: TGCAGTGCTAGTCTCAGACTAGCGGTAAACACCGGGGAGCTGTTTTTT.

The chain employs TRBV10-3 and TRBJ1-1; 8 bases align to TRBD1. CDR1 ENHRY and CDR2 SYGVKD come from the germline V gene. There are 16 residues in the CDR3. V was clipped by 4 bases and J by 1 base; unmatched bases: 8. In nucleotides, the CDR3 is TGTGCCATCAGTGTTCGAGGACAGGGCGCGAACACTGAAGCTTTCTTT. Amino acid sequence: CAISVRGQGANTEAFF.

The chain is built from TRBV12-3 or TRBV12-4 and TRBJ1-1; tentative D call: TRBD1 (6 bases). This CDR3 spans 15 amino acids. Deletions cut 11 bases from V and 0 bases from J, with 19 bases between. CDR3 sequence (DNA): TGTGCCGACAAACCTCCAGGGGCCATGAACACTGAAGCTTTCTTT. This gives the protein CADKPPGAMNTEAFF.

The chain links TRBV27 to TRBJ2-7; D might be TRBD1 (6 bases). The CDR3 covers 15 residues. Germline lookup yields CDR1 MNHEY and CDR2 SMNVEV (reference sequence). V shed 3 bases and J shed 1 base, with 13 bases lying between them. CDR3 nucleotide sequence: TGTGCCAGCAGTTTTCTCCGGGACACTTCCTACGAGCAGTACGTC. Amino acid sequence: CASSFLRDTSYEQYV.

This clonotype was seen only a few times. The chain joins TRBV14 to TRBJ2-2; tentative D call: TRBD1 (5 bases). This CDR3 is 15 amino acids long. The V and J ends lost 3 bases and 6 bases respectively, with 14 bases between them. Germline V CDR1 and CDR2: SGHDN, FVKESK. CDR3 DNA sequence: TGTGCCAGCAGCCACCCCCCGGCCAGGGCCGGGGAGCTGTTTTTT. Translated, it gives CASSHPPARAGELFF.

This rearrangement joins TRBV5-1 to TRBJ2-7; D is ambiguous. Per the germline V gene, CDR1 is SGHRS and CDR2 is YFSETQ. V gave up 4 bases and J gave up 3 bases, with 14 bases separating them. This CDR3 is 14 amino acids long. The CDR3 bases are TGCGCCAGCAGCGAGGAAGGTTACCGCTACGAGCAGTACTTC. This codes for CASSEEGYRYEQYF.

This clonotype has ten or more counts. The genes are TRBV29-1 and TRBJ2-1; possible D gene TRBD1, 5 bases. Germline-derived CDR1 and CDR2 are SQVTM and ANQGSEA. V gave up 6 bases and J gave up 0 bases, with 15 bases separating them. This CDR3 is built from 15 residues. The chain's CDR3 is CSVARQSSSYNEQFF. The CDR3, as DNA: TGCAGCGTCGCAAGACAGAGTAGCTCCTACAATGAGCAGTTCTTC.

The rearrangement links TRBV25-1 to TRBJ2-7; D remains unclear. Between the trimmed V and J ends, which lost 3 bases and 3 bases, there was a span of 9 bases. From germline, CDR1 is MGHDK and CDR2 SYGVNS. The CDR3 loop spans 13 amino acids. CDR3 coding DNA: TGTGCCAGCAGTGAGAACAGCCACTACGAGCAGTACTTC. Protein sequence: CASSENSHYEQYF.

This clonotype was seen a few times. The chain couples TRBV4-1 to TRBJ2-7; no definite D call. Germline V gene sequence: CDR1 MGHRA, CDR2 YSYEKL. CDR3 length equals 14 residues. V was shortened by 3 bases and J by 6 bases, with 15 bases between the two germline ends. CDR3 residues: CASSQNGMFGEQYF. For the CDR3, the DNA is TGCGCCAGCAGCCAGAATGGTATGTTTGGCGAGCAGTACTTC.

The chain recombines TRBV10-3 with TRBJ2-7, with 7 bases lining up with TRBD1. CDR3 length equals 12 residues. The V segment lost 8 bases and the J segment 3 bases; nucleotides outside the gene matches: 4. The germline gives CDR1 ENHRY, CDR2 SYGVKD. CDR3 in amino acids: CAISRDSYEQYF. In DNA, the CDR3 is TGTGCCATCTCGAGGGACAGCTACGAGCAGTACTTC.

The chain carries TRBV28 and TRBJ1-2, with D maybe TRBD1 (6 bases). Germline V gene lookup returns CDR1 MDHEN and CDR2 SYDVKM. CDR3 length equals 14 residues. Trimming cost V 1 base and J 6 bases, with 12 bases left between them. CDR3 sequence (DNA): TGTGCCAGCAGTTTATCTCGGACAGTTGATGGCTACACCTTC. Protein sequence: CASSLSRTVDGYTF.

This chain uses TRBV29-1 with TRBJ2-7; 8 nucleotides line up with TRBD2. This CDR3 region has 15 residues. V was pared by 0 bases and J by 2 bases, with 6 bases of the junction left unmatched. Germline V gives CDR1 SQVTM, CDR2 ANQGSEA. This CDR3 is CSVEDREGGPYEQYF. The CDR3 nucleotides are TGCAGCGTTGAAGATCGGGAGGGGGGCCCCTACGAGCAGTACTTC.

The rearrangement uses TRBV24-1 and TRBJ2-1; 10 bases are shared with TRBD1. V gave up 7 bases and J gave up 7 bases; unmatched junction bases: 6. CDR3 size: 14 residues. Germline-derived CDR1 and CDR2 are KGHDR and SFDVKD. CDR3 sequence reads: CATRGQGGRNEQFF. DNA for the CDR3: TGTGCCACCAGAGGACAGGGGGGTAGGAATGAGCAGTTCTTC.

A few counts support this clonotype. This chain connects TRBV27 to TRBJ2-2; 8 nucleotides agree with TRBD2. The CDR3 runs to 17 residues. Germline V CDR1 and CDR2: MNHEY, SMNVEV (reference sequence). V trimming: 0 bases; J trimming: 9 bases; junction bases outside the gene matches: 12. CDR3 nucleotides: TGTGCCAGCAGTTTATCGAGTAGTCCCGGGAGGGTTAGGGAGCTGTTTTTT. Residues: CASSLSSSPGRVRELFF.

The chain combines TRBV27 with TRBJ1-6; D remains unclear. Germline assignment: CDR1 MNHEY and CDR2 SMNVEV (reference sequence). Trimming left V 6 bases short and J 4 bases short, with 10 bases between. CDR3 length equals 14 residues. CDR3 sequence: CASRRDPYNSPLHF. In nucleotides, the CDR3 is TGTGCCAGCAGGCGAGACCCTTATAATTCACCCCTCCACTTT.

This clonotype turned up a few times. The chain recombines TRBV7-9 with TRBJ2-2; D possibly corresponds to TRBD2 (8 bases). From germline, CDR1 is SEHNR and CDR2 FQNEAQ (reference sequence). CDR3 length equals 16 residues. The V end was cut by 5 bases, the J end by 1 base, with 14 bases between. The CDR3 is CASSPAGDRNTGELFF. For the CDR3, the DNA is TGTGCCAGCAGCCCAGCGGGGGACAGGAACACCGGGGAGCTGTTTTTT. Looking up the rest from reference TRBV7-9 and TRBJ2-2 gives the full variable domain: DTGVSQNPRHKITKRGQNVTFRCDPISEHNRLYWYRQTLGQGPEFLTYFQNEAQLEKSRLLSDRFSAERPKGSFSTLEIQRTEQGDSAMYLCASSPAGDRNTGELFFGEGSRLTVL.

At least ten counts were recorded for this clonotype. V is TRBV4-1 and J is TRBJ2-1, with 9 bases identical to TRBD2. After removal of 6 bases from V and 9 bases from J, the junction contained 12 bases not matched to a gene. CDR3 length equals 15 residues. Germline V CDR1 and CDR2: MGHRA, YSYEKL. The CDR3 nucleotides read TGCGCCAGCAGACTCGCGGGGGGGCCAACCTCTGAGCAGTTCTTC. Amino acid sequence: CASRLAGGPTSEQFF.

This clonotype has ten or more counts. The J gene is TRBJ2-1, the V gene TRBV12-3 or TRBV12-4; 13 nucleotides agree with TRBD2. The CDR3 consists of 14 residues. With 7 bases clipped from V and 9 bases from J, the junction kept 6 bases outside the gene matches. CDR3 in amino acids: CASTSTSGRSEQFF. CDR3 nucleotides: TGTGCCAGCACTTCGACTAGCGGGAGGAGTGAGCAGTTCTTC.

This clonotype turned up a few times. The rearrangement links TRBV5-1 to TRBJ2-3, with TRBD2 as a possible D gene (5 bases). Germline V gene lookup returns CDR1 SGHRS and CDR2 YFSETQ. Trimming removed 0 bases at V and 3 bases at J, with 8 bases between. There are 14 residues in the CDR3. CDR3 in DNA: TGCGCCAGCAGCTTGGCGACGGGAACAGATACGCAGTATTTT. It is translated as CASSLATGTDTQYF. The whole variable domain, filled in from reference TRBV5-1 and TRBJ2-3, reads KAGVTQTPRYLIKTRGQQVTLSCSPISGHRSVSWYQQTPGQGLQFLFEYFSETQRNKGNFPGRFSGRQFSNSRSEMNVSTLELGDSALYLCASSLATGTDTQYFGPGTRLTVL.

The rearrangement joins TRBV7-2 to TRBJ2-5; the D gene is possibly TRBD1 (5 bases). Trimming shortened V by 6 bases and J by 2 bases, and 16 bases separated the two germline ends. In germline, CDR1 is SGHTA, CDR2 FQGNSA. This CDR3 is 15 amino acids long. This CDR3 is CASRQTGLEQETQYF. CDR3 bases: TGTGCCAGCAGGCAAACAGGCTTGGAACAAGAGACCCAGTACTTC. Using reference TRBV7-2 and TRBJ2-5 for the parts outside the CDR3, the full variable domain is GAGVSQSPSNKVTEKGKDVELRCDPISGHTALYWYRQSLGQGLEFLIYFQGNSAPDKSGLPSDRFSAERTGGSVSTLTIQRTQQEDSAVYLCASRQTGLEQETQYFGPGTRLLVL.

This clonotype was observed a handful of times. J is TRBJ2-7 and V is TRBV18, with 7 bases lining up with TRBD1. This CDR3 has 16 residues. CDR1 and CDR2 (germline): KGHSH, LQKENI. With 2 bases clipped from V and 2 bases from J, the junction kept 9 bases outside the gene matches. The CDR3 protein is CASSPAGTVRTYEQYV. CDR3 in DNA: TGTGCCAGCTCACCAGCCGGGACAGTTAGGACCTACGAGCAGTACGTC.

This clonotype was picked up a small number of times. The chain couples TRBV29-1 to TRBJ2-3, with D hard to call. CDR1 is SQVTM, CDR2 ANQGSEA, per germline. Between the trimmed V and J ends, which lost 4 bases and 1 base, there was a span of 9 bases. This CDR3 is 13 amino acids long. The CDR3 spells CSVARVGTDTQYF. The CDR3 bases are TGCAGCGTTGCTAGGGTTGGCACAGATACGCAGTATTTT.

The sample holds a few counts of this clonotype. V and J are TRBV19 and TRBJ2-6; D gene ambiguous. The germline V and J ends were trimmed by 5 bases and 4 bases, with 12 bases remaining between them. The germline gives CDR1 LNHDA, CDR2 SQIVND (reference sequence). The CDR3 spans 15 residues. This CDR3 reads CASSRGRSGANVLTF. The CDR3 bases are TGTGCCAGTAGTCGAGGACGGTCCGGGGCCAACGTCCTGACTTTC. Full variable domain (rest looked up from reference TRBV19 and TRBJ2-6): DGGITQSPKYLFRKEGQNVTLSCEQNLNHDAMYWYRQDPGQGLRLIYYSQIVNDFQKGDIAEGYSVSREKKESFPLTVTSAQKNPTAFYLCASSRGRSGANVLTFGAGSRLTVL.

This clonotype was observed a few times. The chain couples TRBV12-3 or TRBV12-4 to TRBJ2-5; the D is unclear. This CDR3 spans 12 amino acids. With 5 bases removed from V and 2 bases from J, the gap between germline ends came to 6 bases. CDR3 in amino acids: CASSATQETQYF. The CDR3 nucleotides read TGTGCCAGCAGTGCGACACAAGAGACCCAGTACTTC.

The sample holds a few counts of this clonotype. V and J are TRBV24-1 and TRBJ2-1; D assignment may be TRBD1 or TRBD2 (5 bases each). Trimming left V 3 bases short and J 9 bases short, with 11 bases between. Germline-derived CDR1 and CDR2 are KGHDR and SFDVKD. This CDR3 contains 13 residues. CDR3 in amino acids: CATSDHGDPEQFF. CDR3 bases: TGTGCCACCAGTGATCACGGGGACCCTGAGCAGTTCTTC.

The table lists this clonotype with a few counts. The chain employs TRBV2 and TRBJ2-3; D ambiguous. The CDR3 extends over 15 amino acids. The germline CDR1 and CDR2 sequences are SNHLY and FYNNEI. Deletions cut 3 bases from V and 1 base from J, with 11 bases between. The CDR3 DNA reads as TGTGCCAGCAGTGAGACGTCCTGGGGCACAGATACGCAGTATTTT. Residues: CASSETSWGTDTQYF.